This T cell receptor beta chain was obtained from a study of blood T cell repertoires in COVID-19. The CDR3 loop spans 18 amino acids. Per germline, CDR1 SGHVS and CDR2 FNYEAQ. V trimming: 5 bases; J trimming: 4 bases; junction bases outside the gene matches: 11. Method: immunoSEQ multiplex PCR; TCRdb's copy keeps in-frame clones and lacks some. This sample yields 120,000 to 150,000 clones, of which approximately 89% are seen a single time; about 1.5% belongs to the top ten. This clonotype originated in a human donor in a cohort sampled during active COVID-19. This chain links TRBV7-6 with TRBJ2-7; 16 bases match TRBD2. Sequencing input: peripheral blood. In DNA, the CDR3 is TGTGCCAGCAGCCAGGGGACTAGCGGGGGGGCCATTATTTACGAGCAGTACTTC. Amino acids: CASSQGTSGGAIIYEQYF.